This T cell receptor (beta chain) emerged from a study of sequential checkpoint blockade in melanoma. About the research overall: Twenty-two patients had matched tumor biopsies before treatment and at week 13 after nivolumab or ipilimumab alone.

The table lists this clone with a few counts. What it binds is not known. Repertoires were generated with immunoSEQ multiplex PCR, while TCRdb's copy carries only in-frame clones and drops some. The table has about 12,000 clones, under 25% seen once. Treatment here: randomized to nivolumab then ipilimumab (arm A) or the reverse (arm B). No patient had prior DNA-damaging chemotherapy. Study results and limitations: Clinical benefit was about 30 times likelier when tumor T-cell fraction and clonality increased. Pretreatment TIL clonality tracked with response in the nivolumab-first arm.

The CDR3 spans 16 residues. Germline lookup yields CDR1 SGHNT and CDR2 YENEEA. Trimming shortened V by 4 bases and J by 0 bases, and 12 bases separated the two germline ends. The sample in question was tumor tissue (inferred from file names), obtained from a patient given nivolumab and ipilimumab in sequence. The sequence was collected from a human donor with melanoma. The chain has TRBV11-3 and TRBJ2-2, with D unresolved. CDR3 residues: CASSSIAVPNTGELFF. CDR3 DNA sequence: TGTGCCAGCAGCTCGATAGCTGTCCCGAACACCGGGGAGCTGTTTTTT.